The rows below give T cell receptor beta chains drawn from one sample of a study of T cell responses to AZD1222 COVID-19 vaccine. TCRdb keeps only in-frame clones here, not all; method: immunoSEQ multiplex PCR. The sample contains some 200,000 clones, 80% to 95% of which appear only once. The source material was peripheral blood, sampled 28 days after the second AZD1222 dose. These receptors originate from an adult who received the AZD1222 COVID-19 vaccine. The CDR3 runs from the conserved cysteine through the conserved F or W.

>TRBV16|TRBJ1-4|14
CASSPRGPNEKLFF
>TRBV7-6|TRBJ2-5|17
CASSAATSGGRGETQYF
>TRBV18|TRBJ1-1|13
CASSPWSNTEAFF
>TRBV30|TRBJ1-2|13
CAWSPKGYADYTF
>TRBV28|TRBJ1-1|14
CASSLVGMNTEAFF
>TRBV7-8|TRBJ2-7|14
CASSLAGTGGEQYF
>TRBV27|TRBJ2-1|16
CASGFAGAGIYNEQFF
>TRBV15|TRBJ2-1|15
CATSRDRIPSNEQFF
>TRBV7-9|TRBJ2-7|15
CASSIRTSGHYEQYF
>TRBV18|TRBJ2-1|16
CASSPLGLASYNEQFF
>TRBV30|TRBJ1-4|15
CAWSRQRATNEKLFF
>TRBV5-5|TRBJ1-5|15
CASSLIGANNQPQHF
>TRBV5-1|TRBJ1-3|17
CASSLGVTRSSGNTIYF
>TRBV7-6|TRBJ2-3|15
CASSPTGGPADTQYF
>TRBV2|TRBJ2-4|13
CASSVWGKNIQYF
>TRBV7-3|TRBJ2-6|17
CASSASKLNSGANVLTF
>TRBV18|TRBJ2-5|13
CASSPGLRETQYF